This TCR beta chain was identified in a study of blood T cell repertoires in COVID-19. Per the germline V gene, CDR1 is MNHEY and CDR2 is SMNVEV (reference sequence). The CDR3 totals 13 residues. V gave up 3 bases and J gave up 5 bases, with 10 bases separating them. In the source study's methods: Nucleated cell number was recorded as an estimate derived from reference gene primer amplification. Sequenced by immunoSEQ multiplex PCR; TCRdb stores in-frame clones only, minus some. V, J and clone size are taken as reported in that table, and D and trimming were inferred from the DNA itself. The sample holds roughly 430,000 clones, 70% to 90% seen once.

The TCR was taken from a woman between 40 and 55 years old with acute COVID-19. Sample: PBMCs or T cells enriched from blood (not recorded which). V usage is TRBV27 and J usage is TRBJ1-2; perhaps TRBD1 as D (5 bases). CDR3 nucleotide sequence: TGTGCCAGCAGTTTTTCGGCAGGGTATGGCTACACCTTC. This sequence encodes CASSFSAGYGYTF.